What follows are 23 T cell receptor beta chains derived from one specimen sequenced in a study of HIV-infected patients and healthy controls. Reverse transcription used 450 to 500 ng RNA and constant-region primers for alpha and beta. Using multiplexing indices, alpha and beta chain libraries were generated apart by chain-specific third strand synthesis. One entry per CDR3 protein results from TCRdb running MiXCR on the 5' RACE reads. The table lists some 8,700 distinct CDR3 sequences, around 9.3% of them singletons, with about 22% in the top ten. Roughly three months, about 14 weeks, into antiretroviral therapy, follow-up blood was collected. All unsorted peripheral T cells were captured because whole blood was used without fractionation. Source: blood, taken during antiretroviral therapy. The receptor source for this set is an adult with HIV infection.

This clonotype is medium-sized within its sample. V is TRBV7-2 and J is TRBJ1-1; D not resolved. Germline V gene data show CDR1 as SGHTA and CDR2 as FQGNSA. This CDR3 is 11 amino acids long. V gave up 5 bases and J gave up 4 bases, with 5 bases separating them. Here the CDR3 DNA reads TGTGCCAGCAGCATGGCCACTGAAGCTTTCTTT. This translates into CASSMATEAFF.

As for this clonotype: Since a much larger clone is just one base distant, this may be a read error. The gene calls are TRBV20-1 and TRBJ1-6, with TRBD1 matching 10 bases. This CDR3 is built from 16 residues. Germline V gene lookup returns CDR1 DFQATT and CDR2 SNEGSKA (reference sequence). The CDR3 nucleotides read TGCAGTGTTCCGGGACAGGGGAGCTCCTATAATTCACCCATCCACTTT. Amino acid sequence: CSVPGQGSSYNSPIHF.

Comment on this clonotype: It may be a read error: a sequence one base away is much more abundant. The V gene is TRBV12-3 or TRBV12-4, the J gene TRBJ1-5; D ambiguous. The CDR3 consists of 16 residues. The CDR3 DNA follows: TGTGACAGCAGTTTTCAGTTCGGTTATAGCAATCAGCCCCAGCATTTT. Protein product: CDSSFQFGYSNQPQHF.

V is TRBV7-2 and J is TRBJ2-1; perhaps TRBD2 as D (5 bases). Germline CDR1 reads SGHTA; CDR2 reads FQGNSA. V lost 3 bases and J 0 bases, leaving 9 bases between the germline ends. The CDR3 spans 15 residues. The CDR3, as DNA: TGTGCCAGCAGCTTGGACTGGAGCTCCTACAATGAGCAGTTCTTC. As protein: CASSLDWSSYNEQFF. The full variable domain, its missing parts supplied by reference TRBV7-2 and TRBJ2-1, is GAGVSQSPSNKVTEKGKDVELRCDPISGHTALYWYRQSLGQGLEFLIYFQGNSAPDKSGLPSDRFSAERTGGSVSTLTIQRTQQEDSAVYLCASSLDWSSYNEQFFGPGTRLTVL.

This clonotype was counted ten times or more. Here the CDR3 reads CASSTTGDEQYF. CDR3 DNA sequence: TGCGCCAGCAGCACGACAGGGGACGAGCAGTACTTC. This rearrangement joins TRBV5-1 to TRBJ2-7, with TRBD1 matching over 8 bases. The CDR3 length is 12 residues. In germline, CDR1 is SGHRS, CDR2 YFSETQ. V trimming: 4 bases; J trimming: 5 bases; junction bases outside the gene matches: 2.

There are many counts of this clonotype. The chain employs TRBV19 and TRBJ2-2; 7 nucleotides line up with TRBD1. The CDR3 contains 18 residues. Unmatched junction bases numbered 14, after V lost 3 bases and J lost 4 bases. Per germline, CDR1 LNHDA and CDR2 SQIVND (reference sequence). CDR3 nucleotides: TGTGCCAGTAGTATCCTAAGGTCTGGGACAGAGGTCACCGGGGAGCTGTTTTTT. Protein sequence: CASSILRSGTEVTGELFF. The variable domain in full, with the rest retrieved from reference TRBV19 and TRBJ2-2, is DGGITQSPKYLFRKEGQNVTLSCEQNLNHDAMYWYRQDPGQGLRLIYYSQIVNDFQKGDIAEGYSVSREKKESFPLTVTSAQKNPTAFYLCASSILRSGTEVTGELFFGEGSRLTVL.

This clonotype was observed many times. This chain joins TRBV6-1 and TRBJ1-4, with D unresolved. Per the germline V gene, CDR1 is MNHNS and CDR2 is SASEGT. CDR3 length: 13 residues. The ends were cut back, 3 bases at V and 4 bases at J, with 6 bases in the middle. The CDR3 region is CASSDRGNEKLFF. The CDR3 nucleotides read TGTGCCAGCAGTGACCGCGGTAATGAAAAACTGTTTTTT.

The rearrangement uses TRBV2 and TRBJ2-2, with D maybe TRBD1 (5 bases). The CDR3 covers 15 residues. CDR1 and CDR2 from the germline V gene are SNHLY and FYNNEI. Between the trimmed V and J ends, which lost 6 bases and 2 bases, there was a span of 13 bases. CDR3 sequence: CASRIQAANTGELFF. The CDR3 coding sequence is TGTGCCAGCAGGATACAGGCTGCTAACACCGGGGAGCTGTTTTTT.

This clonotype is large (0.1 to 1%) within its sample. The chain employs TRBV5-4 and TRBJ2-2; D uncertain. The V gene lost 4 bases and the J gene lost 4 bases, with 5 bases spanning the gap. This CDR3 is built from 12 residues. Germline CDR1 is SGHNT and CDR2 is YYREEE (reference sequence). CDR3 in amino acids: CASSQPTGELFF. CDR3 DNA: TGTGCCAGCAGCCAACCCACCGGGGAGCTGTTTTTT.

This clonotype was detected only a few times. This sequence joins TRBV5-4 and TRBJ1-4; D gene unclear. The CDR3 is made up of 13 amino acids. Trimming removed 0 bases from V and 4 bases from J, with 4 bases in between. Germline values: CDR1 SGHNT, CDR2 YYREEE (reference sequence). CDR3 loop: CASSLGGNEKLFF. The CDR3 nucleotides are TGTGCCAGCAGCTTGGGCGGTAATGAAAAACTGTTTTTT.

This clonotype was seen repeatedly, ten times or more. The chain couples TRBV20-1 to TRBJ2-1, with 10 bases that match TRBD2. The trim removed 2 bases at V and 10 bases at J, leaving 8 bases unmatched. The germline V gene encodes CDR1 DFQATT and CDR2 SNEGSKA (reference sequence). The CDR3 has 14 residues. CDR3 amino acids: CSARTIAGGPEQFF. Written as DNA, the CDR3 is TGCAGTGCTAGAACCATAGCGGGAGGCCCCGAGCAGTTCTTC.

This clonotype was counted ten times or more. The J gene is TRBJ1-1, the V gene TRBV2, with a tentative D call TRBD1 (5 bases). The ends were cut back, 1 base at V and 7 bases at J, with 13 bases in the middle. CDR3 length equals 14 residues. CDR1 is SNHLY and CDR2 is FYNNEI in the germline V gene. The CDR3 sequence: CASSEGQGLREAFF. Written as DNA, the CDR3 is TGTGCCAGCAGTGAAGGGCAGGGACTCCGTGAAGCTTTCTTT.

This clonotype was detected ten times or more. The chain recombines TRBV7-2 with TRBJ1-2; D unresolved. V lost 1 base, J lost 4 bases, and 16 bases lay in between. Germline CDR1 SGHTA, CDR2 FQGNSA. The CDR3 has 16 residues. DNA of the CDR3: TGTGCCAGCAGCTTAGATACTCAGACAAAATCCTATGGCTACACCTTC. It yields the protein CASSLDTQTKSYGYTF.

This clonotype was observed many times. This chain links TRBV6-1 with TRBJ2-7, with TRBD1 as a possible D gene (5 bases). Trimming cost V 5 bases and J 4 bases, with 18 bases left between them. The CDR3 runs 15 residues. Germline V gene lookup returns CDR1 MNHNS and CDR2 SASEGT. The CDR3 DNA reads TGTGCCAGCAGTCCGAACATGGGGCAGCTATACGAGCAGTACTTC. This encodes CASSPNMGQLYEQYF.

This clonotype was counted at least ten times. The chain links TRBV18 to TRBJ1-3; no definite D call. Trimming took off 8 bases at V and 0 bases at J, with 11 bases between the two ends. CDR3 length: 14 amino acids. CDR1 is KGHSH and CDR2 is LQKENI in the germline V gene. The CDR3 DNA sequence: TGTGCCAGCGGCACACAGAACTCTGGAAACACCATATATTTT. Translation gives CASGTQNSGNTIYF.

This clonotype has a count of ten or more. The CDR3 region has the DNA TGTGCCAGCAGCGTAGATGAGATCTTCGGAGAGACCCAGTACTTC. Translating it yields CASSVDEIFGETQYF. The genes are TRBV9 and TRBJ2-5; D unresolved. Trimming took 0 bases from V and 4 from J, leaving 13 bases between them. CDR1 and CDR2 from the germline V gene are SGDLS and YYNGEE. This CDR3 has 15 amino acids.

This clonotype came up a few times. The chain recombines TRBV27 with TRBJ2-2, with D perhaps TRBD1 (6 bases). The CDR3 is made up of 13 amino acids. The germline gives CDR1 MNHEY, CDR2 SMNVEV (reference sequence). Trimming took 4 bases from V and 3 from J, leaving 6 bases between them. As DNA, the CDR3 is TGTGCCAGCAGTTACAGGGACACCGGGGAGCTGTTTTTT. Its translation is CASSYRDTGELFF.

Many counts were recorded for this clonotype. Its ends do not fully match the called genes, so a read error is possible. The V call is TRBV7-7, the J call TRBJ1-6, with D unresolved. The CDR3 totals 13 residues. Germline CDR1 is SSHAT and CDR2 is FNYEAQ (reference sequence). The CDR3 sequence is CASSLTDNSPLHF. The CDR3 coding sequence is TGTGCTAGCAGCTTAACAGATAATTCACCCCTCCACTTT.

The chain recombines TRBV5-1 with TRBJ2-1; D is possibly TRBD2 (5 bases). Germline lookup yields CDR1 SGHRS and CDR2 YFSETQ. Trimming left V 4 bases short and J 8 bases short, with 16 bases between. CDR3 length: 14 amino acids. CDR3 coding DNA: TGCGCCAGCAGCCCCATCCGCAAGGAGGATGAGCAGTTCTTC. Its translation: CASSPIRKEDEQFF. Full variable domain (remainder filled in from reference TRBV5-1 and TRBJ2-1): KAGVTQTPRYLIKTRGQQVTLSCSPISGHRSVSWYQQTPGQGLQFLFEYFSETQRNKGNFPGRFSGRQFSNSRSEMNVSTLELGDSALYLCASSPIRKEDEQFFGPGTRLTVL.

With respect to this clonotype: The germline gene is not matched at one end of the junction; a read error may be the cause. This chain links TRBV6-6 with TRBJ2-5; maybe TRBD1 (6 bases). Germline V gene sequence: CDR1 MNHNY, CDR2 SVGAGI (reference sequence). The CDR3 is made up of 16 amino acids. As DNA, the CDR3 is TGTGCCAGCAGTTACCCTACGGCAGGGGCCCAAGATACCCAGTACTTC. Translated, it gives CASSYPTAGAQDTQYF.

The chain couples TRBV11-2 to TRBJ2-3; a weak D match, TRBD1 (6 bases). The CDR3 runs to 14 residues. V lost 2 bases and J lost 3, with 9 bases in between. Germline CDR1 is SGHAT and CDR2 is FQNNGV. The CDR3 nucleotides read TGTGCCAGCAGCTTATCAAGGGGGACAGATACGCAGTATTTT. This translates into CASSLSRGTDTQYF.

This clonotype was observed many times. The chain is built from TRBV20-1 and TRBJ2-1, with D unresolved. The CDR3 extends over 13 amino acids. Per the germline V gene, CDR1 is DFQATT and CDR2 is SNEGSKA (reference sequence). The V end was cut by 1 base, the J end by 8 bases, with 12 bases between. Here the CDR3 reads CSARVPGFDEQFF. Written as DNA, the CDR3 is TGCAGTGCTAGAGTGCCTGGGTTTGATGAGCAGTTCTTC.

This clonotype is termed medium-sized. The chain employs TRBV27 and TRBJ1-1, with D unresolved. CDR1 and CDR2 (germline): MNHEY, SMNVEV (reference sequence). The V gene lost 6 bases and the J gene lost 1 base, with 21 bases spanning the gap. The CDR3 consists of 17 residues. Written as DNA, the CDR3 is TGTGCCAGCAGCCAGTACCCTACTAGGTTGACGAACACTGAAGCTTTCTTT. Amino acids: CASSQYPTRLTNTEAFF.